This TCR beta chain was sequenced during a study of blood T cell repertoires in COVID-19. Sequenced by immunoSEQ multiplex PCR; TCRdb stores in-frame clones only, minus some. The data contain fewer than 250,000 clones, 83% of them singletons. Unmatched junction bases numbered 7, after V lost 0 bases and J lost 2 bases. The CDR3 consists of 16 residues. Germline CDR1 and CDR2: SGHDT and YYEEEE. V gene TRBV5-6 combines with J gene TRBJ2-5; 7 nucleotides line up with TRBD2. The sequence was obtained from a woman aged 45-59 years who had been exposed to COVID-19. The sample comprised PBMCs or T cells enriched from blood (not recorded which). CDR3 sequence (DNA): TGTGCCAGCAGCTTGGCCGGAGATAGCGGGCAAGAGACCCAGTACTTC. Protein: CASSLAGDSGQETQYF.